This T cell receptor beta chain is from a study of blood T cell repertoires in COVID-19. Study background: In Cohort 3, a recovered donor had either two negative PCRs, clearance, or symptom resolution. The United States, Italy and Spain supplied acute and convalescent COVID-19 samples. Nucleic acid was either cDNA or gDNA, and it came from T cells, B-cell-depleted T cells, or PBMCs.

In the original processing: Estimation of nucleated cell counts relied on the amplification of reference gene primers. Assay used: immunoSEQ multiplex PCR; TCRdb lists only in-frame clones, some missing. The V and J calls and clone size were taken over from that table, and D and trimming were inferred from the DNA. Of over 130,000 clones listed, over 75% are singletons. Germline CDR1 and CDR2: MNHEY and SMNVEV (reference sequence). The V segment lost 5 bases and the J segment 2 bases; nucleotides outside the gene matches: 12. The CDR3 sequence is 17 residues long. This chain uses TRBV27 with TRBJ2-1; 7 bases agree with TRBD2. This TCR was sampled from a man aged 50-60 years in a cohort exposed to, infected with or recovered from COVID-19 (not recorded which). Sequencing was done on a sample of PBMCs or T cells enriched from blood (not recorded which). Here the CDR3 reads CASSLPDSRGAYNEQFF. The CDR3 DNA follows: TGTGCCAGCAGTCTCCCTGACAGTCGGGGGGCCTACAATGAGCAGTTCTTC.